This TCR beta chain was obtained from a study of shared clonotypes between healthy human individuals. General study results and limits: The sampled material consisted only of blood, and tissue repertoires are likely to differ. Sequencing depth was predicted to influence how clonotypes are shared among donors. What naive subsets generally showed was a larger estimated richness than memory subsets showed. Clonotypes that were shared across a few donors made up around 5% of naive CD4 clonotypes.

From germline, CDR1 is MDHEN and CDR2 SYDVKM. V lost 5 bases to trimming and J lost 2 bases; unmatched junction nucleotides: 6. CDR3 length: 15 residues. Some clones are missing from TCRdb's copy, which holds only in-frame ones; the method was immunoSEQ multiplex PCR. The sample comprises fewer than 1 million clones, about 96% of which are singletons, and around 0.25% rests with the top ten. Only CD45RO-negative cells positively selected for CCR7 counted as naive CD8 cells, so terminally differentiated effector memory CD45RA+ cells were excluded. A note on this clone: The antigen is undetermined.

Sequenced: naive CD8+ T cells sorted from blood. This clonotype was obtained from a man aged 25 to 45 in good health. The chain recombines TRBV28 with TRBJ2-7; 10 positions match TRBD1. DNA for the CDR3: TGTGCCAGCAGTCTCGGGACAGGGGAGACCTACGAGCAGTACTTC. Translation gives CASSLGTGETYEQYF.